One and the same sample provided the 27 T cell receptor beta chains below, sequenced in a study of T cell responses to AZD1222 COVID-19 vaccine. The method was immunoSEQ multiplex PCR; TCRdb's version includes in-frame clones alone and lacks a portion of them. The sample holds around 120,000 clones, under 95% seen once. The sample consisted of peripheral blood, taken 28 days after the second AZD1222 dose. These receptor sequences come from an adult who received the AZD1222 COVID-19 vaccine.

The chain links TRBV6-5 to TRBJ1-1; no firm D call. Germline lookup yields CDR1 MNHEY and CDR2 SVGAGI. This CDR3 region has 11 residues. The V gene lost 3 bases and the J gene lost 9 bases, with 8 bases spanning the gap. Written as DNA, the CDR3 is TGTGCCAGCAGTTATGGCCCCCAAGCTTTCTTT. Amino acid sequence: CASSYGPQAFF.

The CDR3: CASSLGVGEQFF. The CDR3 DNA follows: TGTGCCAGCAGCCTCGGGGTGGGGGAGCAGTTCTTC. The chain recombines TRBV7-8 with TRBJ2-1; possible D gene TRBD2, 5 bases. Trimming took 5 bases from V and 10 from J, leaving 12 bases between them. Looked up from germline, CDR1 is SGHVS and CDR2 is FQNEAQ. The CDR3 loop spans 12 amino acids.

The V call is TRBV19, the J call TRBJ1-3, with D possibly TRBD1 on 6 matching bases. The CDR3 length is 14 residues. CDR1 is LNHDA, CDR2 SQIVND, per germline (reference sequence). V was cut by 7 bases and J by 6 bases, with 16 bases left in between. The CDR3 DNA reads as TGTGCCAGTAATCCCTCGGAGGGGGAAAACACCATATATTTT. Translated: CASNPSEGENTIYF.

The chain carries TRBV5-1 and TRBJ1-1; D not certain. The V gene lost 4 bases and the J gene lost 8 bases, with 15 bases spanning the gap. The CDR3 length is 13 residues. Germline V lookup: CDR1 SGHRS, CDR2 YFSETQ. CDR3 coding DNA: TGCGCCAGCAGCCCCGGACGGGCGGCGGAAGCTTTCTTT. This sequence encodes CASSPGRAAEAFF.

This clone was found once. The chain joins TRBV12-3 or TRBV12-4 to TRBJ2-7; D not resolved. V was clipped by 4 bases and J by 0 bases, with 4 bases between them. This CDR3 contains 12 residues. CDR3 sequence reads: CASSSSSYEQYF. DNA of the CDR3: TGTGCCAGCAGTTCAAGCTCCTACGAGCAGTACTTC.

V usage is TRBV18 and J usage is TRBJ1-1, with a possible D match to TRBD1 (5 bases). Per germline, CDR1 KGHSH and CDR2 LQKENI. Trimming pared 3 bases from V and 0 bases from J, leaving 11 bases between. CDR3 length: 15 residues. In DNA form, the CDR3 reads TGTGCCAGCTCACCTACGCGAGGGGTGAACACTGAAGCTTTCTTT. Protein: CASSPTRGVNTEAFF.

This sequence joins TRBV6-1 and TRBJ1-3; no clear D. Germline V gene data show CDR1 as MNHNS and CDR2 as SASEGT. The V gene lost 0 bases and the J gene lost 7 bases, with 13 bases spanning the gap. The CDR3 length is 15 residues. CDR3 DNA sequence: TGTGCCAGCAGTGAAGCTGTAGGGTTAATGAACACCATATATTTT. This translates into CASSEAVGLMNTIYF.

This rearrangement joins TRBV5-4 to TRBJ1-2; 9 bases map to TRBD1. V was pared by 4 bases and J by 4 bases, with 11 bases of the junction left unmatched. The CDR3 extends over 16 amino acids. The germline CDR1 and CDR2 sequences are SGHNT and YYREEE (reference sequence). CDR3 in DNA: TGTGCCAGCAGCCCACGGGACAGGGAATCATCCTATGGCTACACCTTC. Translated, it gives CASSPRDRESSYGYTF.

DNA of the CDR3: TGTGCCAGCAGCCCGGTTGGACAGGGGAATCAGCCCCAGCATTTT. The encoded protein is CASSPVGQGNQPQHF. This chain connects TRBV28 to TRBJ1-5; TRBD1 aligns across 9 bases. The CDR3 is 15 residues long. V dropped 6 bases and J dropped 4; count of bases not matched to a gene: 7. Germline-derived CDR1 and CDR2 are MDHEN and SYDVKM. The full variable domain, rest sourced from reference TRBV28 and TRBJ1-5, is DVKVTQSSRYLVKRTGEKVFLECVQDMDHENMFWYRQDPGLGLRLIYFSYDVKMKEKGDIPEGYSVSREKKERFSLILESASTNQTSMYLCASSPVGQGNQPQHFGDGTRLSIL.

The chain couples TRBV6-5 to TRBJ2-5; no reliable D call. The CDR3 is 12 residues long. Trimming pared 9 bases from V and 3 bases from J, leaving 11 bases between. The germline V gene encodes CDR1 MNHEY and CDR2 SVGAGI. The chain's CDR3 is CARSGDKETQYF. DNA for the CDR3: TGTGCCAGATCGGGTGATAAAGAGACCCAGTACTTC.

The chain has TRBV7-2 and TRBJ2-7; 9 positions agree with TRBD2. The germline gives CDR1 SGHTA, CDR2 FQGNSA. Trimming at V came to 0 bases and at J to 3 bases, leaving 6 bases not matched to a gene. The CDR3 sequence is 16 residues long. CDR3 nucleotide sequence: TGTGCCAGCAGCTTAGCAAGGACTAGCGTCCTCTACGAGCAGTACTTC. Protein: CASSLARTSVLYEQYF.

The chain recombines TRBV6-2 or TRBV6-3 with TRBJ2-1, with 8 bases fitting TRBD2. Germline CDR1 reads MNHEY; CDR2 reads SVGEGT. V shed 2 bases and J 6 bases; nucleotides not matched to a gene: 6. The CDR3 totals 15 residues. The CDR3 DNA reads TGTGCCAGCAGTTACAGGCGGGGGGCCGTCAATGAGCAGTTCTTC. Translation: CASSYRRGAVNEQFF.

This chain joins TRBV27 and TRBJ1-1, with TRBD1 matching over 7 bases. Germline CDR1 reads MNHEY; CDR2 reads SMNVEV (reference sequence). V trimming: 5 bases; J trimming: 0 bases; junction bases outside the gene matches: 6. This CDR3 spans 15 amino acids. The CDR3: CASSKGQPVNTEAFF. The CDR3 region has the DNA TGTGCCAGCAGTAAGGGACAGCCCGTGAACACTGAAGCTTTCTTT.

The chain employs TRBV5-1 and TRBJ2-3; 10 bases line up with TRBD2. This CDR3 contains 16 residues. J gave up 0 bases and V 7 bases, and 8 bases lay outside the gene matches. From germline, CDR1 is SGHRS and CDR2 YFSETQ. The CDR3 loop is CASSGLAGESTDTQYF. The CDR3 DNA reads as TGCGCCAGCTCGGGGCTAGCGGGGGAAAGCACAGATACGCAGTATTTT. The whole variable domain, filled in from reference TRBV5-1 and TRBJ2-3, reads KAGVTQTPRYLIKTRGQQVTLSCSPISGHRSVSWYQQTPGQGLQFLFEYFSETQRNKGNFPGRFSGRQFSNSRSEMNVSTLELGDSALYLCASSGLAGESTDTQYFGPGTRLTVL.

The chain joins TRBV5-1 to TRBJ1-2; perhaps TRBD1 as D (6 bases). CDR1 is SGHRS, CDR2 YFSETQ, per germline. Between the trimmed V and J ends, which lost 3 bases and 8 bases, there was a span of 11 bases. The CDR3 runs to 12 residues. The CDR3 reads CASSSQGRGYTF. The CDR3 DNA reads as TGCGCCAGCAGCTCCCAGGGGCGAGGCTACACCTTC.

The gene calls are TRBV9 and TRBJ2-3; D unclear. The CDR3 loop spans 11 amino acids. Germline V lookup: CDR1 SGDLS, CDR2 YYNGEE. With 2 bases removed from V and 6 bases from J, the gap between germline ends came to 4 bases. The CDR3 is CASSVRDTQYF. DNA for the CDR3: TGTGCCAGCAGCGTTAGGGATACGCAGTATTTT.

This chain joins TRBV23-1 and TRBJ1-2; D gene uncertain. TRBV23-1 is an ORF, with its function uncertain. V was cut by 7 bases and J by 4 bases, with 13 bases left in between. CDR3 length: 13 amino acids. The CDR3 sequence: CASNEQVLYGYTF. In DNA, the CDR3 is TGCGCCAGCAACGAGCAGGTCCTCTATGGCTACACCTTC.

The gene calls are TRBV7-2 and TRBJ2-2; TRBD2 matches 10 bases. The ends lost 11 bases at V and 0 bases at J; junction bases unmatched: 9. The CDR3 is made up of 16 amino acids. Germline V gene lookup returns CDR1 SGHTA and CDR2 FQGNSA. CDR3 coding DNA: TGTGCCTTCGGGACTAGCGTCGTCGCGAACACCGGGGAGCTGTTTTTT. This sequence encodes CAFGTSVVANTGELFF.

This chain joins TRBV6-5 and TRBJ2-7; D uncertain. This CDR3 has 14 residues. Per germline, CDR1 MNHEY and CDR2 SVGAGI. Between the trimmed V and J ends, which lost 5 bases and 4 bases, there was a span of 15 bases. CDR3 protein: CASSTSLGTYEQYF. DNA for the CDR3: TGTGCCAGCAGTACCTCACTGGGAACGTACGAGCAGTACTTC.

The CDR3 sequence is CATSFSGRDTDTQYF. The CDR3 DNA reads TGTGCCACCAGCTTTAGCGGGAGAGACACAGATACGCAGTATTTT. The V gene is TRBV15, the J gene TRBJ2-3; 9 bases match TRBD2. V shed 5 bases and J 2 bases; nucleotides not matched to a gene: 5. CDR1 is LNHNV and CDR2 is YYDKDF in the germline V gene (reference sequence). The CDR3 consists of 15 residues.

The chain uses TRBV5-6 and TRBJ2-6, with D tentatively TRBD1 or TRBD2 (5 bases each). CDR1 and CDR2 (germline): SGHDT, YYEEEE. CDR3 length equals 16 residues. Deletions cut 2 bases from V and 0 bases from J, with 9 bases between. This chain's CDR3 is CASSFGGASGANVLTF. CDR3 nucleotide sequence: TGTGCCAGCAGCTTTGGGGGTGCCTCTGGGGCCAACGTCCTGACTTTC.

The chain is built from TRBV12-3 or TRBV12-4 and TRBJ1-1, with 9 bases identical to TRBD1. V was clipped by 6 bases and J by 9 bases; unmatched bases: 8. The CDR3 is 13 residues long. CDR3 sequence: CASSPPGQGQAFF. The CDR3 nucleotides are TGTGCCAGCAGCCCTCCGGGACAGGGCCAAGCTTTCTTT.

The chain couples TRBV7-2 to TRBJ2-1; 10 positions agree with TRBD1. The V gene end was trimmed by 3 bases and the J gene end by 2 bases; junction bases not matched to a gene: 4. CDR1 and CDR2 from the germline V gene are SGHTA and FQGNSA. The CDR3 consists of 16 residues. CDR3 residues: CASSFSGTGAYNEQFF. The CDR3 DNA follows: TGTGCCAGCAGCTTCAGCGGGACAGGGGCCTACAATGAGCAGTTCTTC.

The rearrangement joins TRBV12-3 or TRBV12-4 to TRBJ2-4; 9 bases line up with TRBD1. Unmatched junction bases numbered 3, after V lost 0 bases and J lost 15 bases. CDR3 length: 12 residues. In nucleotides, the CDR3 is TGTGCCAGCAGTTTAGCGGGACAGGGTCCGTACTTC. As protein: CASSLAGQGPYF.

V and J are TRBV10-3 and TRBJ1-1; D gene ambiguous. Trimming left V 7 bases short and J 1 base short, with 13 bases between. This CDR3 spans 14 amino acids. Germline CDR1 and CDR2: ENHRY and SYGVKD. This chain's CDR3 is CAIKRTEKNTEAFF. CDR3 DNA: TGTGCCATCAAGAGGACCGAGAAGAACACTGAAGCTTTCTTT.

The rearrangement joins TRBV10-3 to TRBJ2-3; 7 bases match TRBD2. Looked up from germline, CDR1 is ENHRY and CDR2 is SYGVKD. CDR3 length: 16 residues. V trimming: 0 bases; J trimming: 1 base; junction bases outside the gene matches: 4. For the CDR3, the DNA is TGTGCCATCAGTGAGTCGCCAGGACTAGGCACAGATACGCAGTATTTT. Encoded protein: CAISESPGLGTDTQYF.

This clone has a single count. The chain couples TRBV7-2 to TRBJ1-1; D remains ambiguous. The V gene lost 1 base and the J gene lost 11 bases, with 14 bases spanning the gap. This CDR3 is 13 amino acids long. CDR1 is SGHTA, CDR2 FQGNSA, per germline. The CDR3 DNA follows: TGTGCCAGCAGCTTAGGAGGGTCTATGAGGGCTTTCTTT. Protein: CASSLGGSMRAFF. The variable domain in full, with the rest retrieved from reference TRBV7-2 and TRBJ1-1, is GAGVSQSPSNKVTEKGKDVELRCDPISGHTALYWYRQSLGQGLEFLIYFQGNSAPDKSGLPSDRFSAERTGGSVSTLTIQRTQQEDSAVYLCASSLGGSMRAFFGQGTRLTVV.